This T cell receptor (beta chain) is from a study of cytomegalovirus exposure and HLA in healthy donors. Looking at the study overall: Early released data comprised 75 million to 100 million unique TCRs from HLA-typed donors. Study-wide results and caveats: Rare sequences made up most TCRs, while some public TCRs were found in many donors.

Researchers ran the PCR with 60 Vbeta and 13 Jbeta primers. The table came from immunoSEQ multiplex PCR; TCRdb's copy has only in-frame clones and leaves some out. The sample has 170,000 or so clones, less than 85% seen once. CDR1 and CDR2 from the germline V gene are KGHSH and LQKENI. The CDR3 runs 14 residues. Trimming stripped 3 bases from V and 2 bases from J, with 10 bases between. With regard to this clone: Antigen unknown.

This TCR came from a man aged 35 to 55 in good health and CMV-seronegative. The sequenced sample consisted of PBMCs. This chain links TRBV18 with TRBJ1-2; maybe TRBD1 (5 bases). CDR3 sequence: CASSPGRGNYGYTF. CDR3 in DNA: TGTGCCAGCTCACCTGGACGGGGGAACTATGGCTACACCTTC.